A selection of T cell receptor beta chains follows, all from one sample in a study of T cell repertoires in cytomegalovirus infection. TCRdb re-called the reads through MiXCR, storing one row per CDR3 protein. The sample includes around 530,000 distinct CDR3 sequences, about 25% of them seen just once. Input material: PBMCs. The receptors derive from a human donor in good health (CMV status not recorded). Some clones in this sample may be carry-over from other donors' samples. The CDR3 runs from the conserved cysteine through the conserved F or W. Each record gives: D gene, J gene, V gene, CDR3 length, clone size, CDR3 DNA, CDR3 protein. D genes are given only for firm matches. Rows may omit the clone size; those that give it use once, few, many or a size class.

>-|TRBJ1-1|TRBV4-1|18|many
TGCGCCAGCAGCCAAGGGTGGGACCGAGCAGACGGGAACACTGAAGCTTTCTTT
CASSQGWDRADGNTEAFF
>-|TRBJ1-2|TRBV5-1|19|-
TGCGCCAGCAGCTTGTTCCCCCTTACCGGGGCCAATCTTAACTATGGCTACACCTTC
CASSLFPLTGANLNYGYTF
>-|TRBJ1-4|TRBV6-4|13|few
TGTGCCAGCAGTGAAGCCCAGGGGGAAAAACTGTTTTTT
CASSEAQGEKLFF
>-|TRBJ2-2|TRBV6-1|14|-
TGTGCCAGCAGTGACCGCCAGTACACCGGGGAGCTGTTTTTT
CASSDRQYTGELFF
>-|TRBJ1-1|TRBV9|13|-
TGTGCCAGCAGCCAAACAGGCTCCGACGAAGCTTTCTTT
CASSQTGSDEAFF
>TRBD2|TRBJ2-7|TRBV7-2|17|many
TGTGCCAGCAGCTTATCGACTAGCGGGACCCTCTCCTACGAGCAGTACTTC
CASSLSTSGTLSYEQYF
>-|TRBJ1-3|TRBV6-5|17|-
TGTGCCAGCAGTTACTCGAAATTCACCTACTCTGGAAACACCATATATTTT
CASSYSKFTYSGNTIYF
>TRBD1|TRBJ1-4|TRBV28|15|-
TGTGCCAGCAGTTTGATAGGGACAGGGAATGAAAAACTGTTTTTT
CASSLIGTGNEKLFF
>TRBD1|TRBJ1-1|TRBV11-3|16|-
TGTGCCAGCAGCTTAGGGCTTTCAGGGGGTCCGGCTGAAGCTTTCTTT
CASSLGLSGGPAEAFF
>-|TRBJ1-3|TRBV10-3|19|-
TGTGCCATCAGTGACTTTATAACACAGTATCGGTCCTCTGGAAACACCATATATTTT
CAISDFITQYRSSGNTIYF
>-|TRBJ2-1|TRBV3-1|16|once
TGTGCCAGCAGCCCGGAGGTCGCGACCACCGTTTCTGAGCAGTTCTTC
CASSPEVATTVSEQFF
>-|TRBJ2-1|TRBV19|15|-
TGTGCCAGTAGTCCTATCGGAGGGCCAGACAATGAGCAGTTCTTC
CASSPIGGPDNEQFF
>-|TRBJ2-2|TRBV7-3|15|few
TGTGCCAGCAGCTTAGCGGGCCCCTCCCCCGGGGAGCTGTTTTTT
CASSLAGPSPGELFF
>TRBD1|TRBJ2-7|TRBV19|14|-
TGTGCCAGTAGTAACAGGGGCTTCAGGTACGAGCAGTACTTC
CASSNRGFRYEQYF
>-|TRBJ2-5|TRBV18|15|-
TGTGCCAGCTCACTTGGACAGATCGGTAGGGAGACCCAGTACTTC
CASSLGQIGRETQYF
>TRBD2|TRBJ2-1|TRBV10-3|14|-
TGTGCCATCAGTGCTAGCGGGAGCCACAATGAGCAGTTCTTC
CAISASGSHNEQFF
>TRBD1|TRBJ1-1|TRBV13|13|few
TGTGCCAGCAGCTTAGGCCTCGGGACAGGGGCTTTCTTT
CASSLGLGTGAFF
>-|TRBJ2-5|TRBV19|15|-
TGTGCCAGTTTAAAGGAACACGCGGAGGTAGAGACCCAGTACTTC
CASLKEHAEVETQYF
>-|TRBJ2-1|TRBV11-2|14|-
TGTGCCAGCAGCTTAGTGGGACAAAGCAATGAGCAGTTCTTC
CASSLVGQSNEQFF
>-|TRBJ2-3|TRBV20-1|15|-
TGCAGTGCACCCCCTGGCGGGGCCTACCCAGATACGCAGTATTTT
CSAPPGGAYPDTQYF
>-|TRBJ1-3|TRBV5-4|15|-
TGTGCCAGCAGCGCTGCAGGGTCCCGGGGAAACACCATATATTTT
CASSAAGSRGNTIYF
>TRBD1|TRBJ2-1|TRBV5-4|15|-
TGTGCCAGCAGCTTCGGGACAGGGAGGCACAATGAGCAGTTCTTC
CASSFGTGRHNEQFF
>-|TRBJ1-5|TRBV12-3/TRBV12-4|13|few
TGTGCCAGCAGATACCGTAGCAATCAGCCCCAGCATTTT
CASRYRSNQPQHF
>-|TRBJ1-1|TRBV14|13|many
TGTGCCAGCAGCCAAGTTGCCAACACTGAAGCTTTCTTT
CASSQVANTEAFF
>-|TRBJ1-1|TRBV28|13|few
TGTGCCAGCAGTCCTAGGGAGAGAACTGAAGCTTTCTTT
CASSPRERTEAFF
>TRBD1|TRBJ2-1|TRBV9|16|-
TGTGCCAGCAGCGTAGATACAGGGGCTTTCTACAATGAGCAGTTCTTC
CASSVDTGAFYNEQFF
>-|TRBJ2-2|TRBV5-4|15|-
TGTGCCAGCAGGAATCGTGGCGGGGCGACCGGGGAGCTGTTTTTT
CASRNRGGATGELFF
>-|TRBJ2-2|TRBV9|17|-
TGTGCCAGCAGCGTAGACGGGGGTGGTAGCGTCACCGGGGAGCTGTTTTTT
CASSVDGGGSVTGELFF
>-|TRBJ2-2|TRBV5-4|14|-
TGTGCCAGCAGCTCAGGGGACCACACCGGGGAGCTGTTTTTT
CASSSGDHTGELFF
>TRBD1|TRBJ1-1|TRBV10-2|14|-
TGCGCCAGCAGTGAGTATACAGGGGAAACTGAAGCTTTCTTT
CASSEYTGETEAFF
>-|TRBJ2-3|TRBV27|15|few
TGTGCCAGCAGTCCAACTAGAATCAACACAGATACGCAGTATTTT
CASSPTRINTDTQYF
>-|TRBJ2-2|TRBV28|14|few
TGTGCCACGTCCCGGACAGTCTGGACCGGGGAGCTGTTTTTT
CATSRTVWTGELFF
>-|TRBJ1-6|TRBV14|16|-
TGTGCCAGCAGCCATCGAAGGATGAGACCCACTCCACCCCTCCACTTT
CASSHRRMRPTPPLHF
>-|TRBJ2-7|TRBV23-1|15|-
TGCGCCAGCAGTCCTGTTCCTCGGGGGAAAAACGAGCAGTACTTC
CASSPVPRGKNEQYF
>-|TRBJ2-3|TRBV12-3/TRBV12-4|13|few
TGTGCCAGCGGCCCCCTAGGGGGAGATACGCAGTATTTT
CASGPLGGDTQYF
>TRBD1|TRBJ2-5|TRBV24-1|15|few
TGTGCCACCAGTGATCCACAGGGGCTTCAAGAGACCCAGTACTTC
CATSDPQGLQETQYF
>-|TRBJ2-1|TRBV7-2|13|many
TGTGCCAGCAGCTTAGACGCTTACAATGAGCAGTTCTTC
CASSLDAYNEQFF
>-|TRBJ2-5|TRBV6-6|14|few
TGTGCCAGCAGTAAGACCAGGGTTGAAGAGACCCAGTACTTC
CASSKTRVEETQYF
>-|TRBJ2-7|TRBV4-2|15|few
TGTGCCAGCAGCCAAGATCGGTATGGGGGTTACGAGCAGTACTTC
CASSQDRYGGYEQYF
>TRBD1|TRBJ2-1|TRBV6-2/TRBV6-3|17|few
TGTGCCAGCAGTTACTTCTCGTTGGGACAGGGGTACAATGAGCAGTTCTTC
CASSYFSLGQGYNEQFF
>-|TRBJ1-5|TRBV19|15|-
TGTGCCAGTAGTATGGGAAGTCGGATCAATCAGCCCCAGCATTTT
CASSMGSRINQPQHF
>TRBD2|TRBJ2-1|TRBV7-3|14|-
TGTGCCAGCAGCGTCGGGACTACGTACAATGAGCAGTTCTTC
CASSVGTTYNEQFF
>TRBD2|TRBJ2-1|TRBV7-8|19|once
TGTGCCAGCAGCTTAGCGTTGCCTAGCGGAGGGGTGGGGTACAATGAGCAGTTCTTC
CASSLALPSGGVGYNEQFF
>-|TRBJ1-1|TRBV4-3|15|few
TGCGCCAGCAGCCAAGGTTCCGCAGGGAACACTGAAGCTTTCTTT
CASSQGSAGNTEAFF
>TRBD2|TRBJ2-5|TRBV20-1|15|-
TGCAGTGGGAGAGATGGCGGGAGGGCCGCGGAGACCCAGTACTTC
CSGRDGGRAAETQYF
>-|TRBJ2-7|TRBV6-5|16|-
TGTGCCAGCAGCTTCGTTGGGGGAGGAGCGACCTACGAGCAGTACTTC
CASSFVGGGATYEQYF
>TRBD2|TRBJ2-1|TRBV7-2|15|-
TGTGCCAGCAGCTCGGGGAGGGCCATGAGCAATGAGCAGTTCTTC
CASSSGRAMSNEQFF
>-|TRBJ2-3|TRBV12-3/TRBV12-4|14|-
TGTGCCAGCAGGACATCTCAGGGACTCAGTACGCAGTATTTT
CASRTSQGLSTQYF
>TRBD1|TRBJ1-2|TRBV7-6|14|-
TGTGCCAGCAGCCGAACTGACAGGGGAGGGGGCTACACCTTC
CASSRTDRGGGYTF